This T cell receptor beta chain stems from a study of blood T cell repertoires in COVID-19. Study context: Acute and convalescent COVID-19 specimens originated in the United States, Italy and Spain.

CDR3 length: 12 amino acids. The data were produced by immunoSEQ multiplex PCR, yet TCRdb's version contains in-frame clones alone and is incomplete. The sample has 230,000 or so clones, around 80% seen once. V gene TRBV21-1 combines with J gene TRBJ2-3; the DNA was not compared with TRBD1, the D call given in the table. TRBV21-1 is designated a pseudogene. Sequencing was carried out using peripheral blood. The clonotype was recovered from a man aged 40-49 years with active or convalescent COVID-19. CDR3 sequence: CVVRGRTDTQYF. CDR3 in DNA: TGTGTCGTTAGGGGGCGCACAGATACGCAGTATTTT.